A selection of T cell receptor beta chains follows, all from one sample in a study of T-cell reconstitution after alpha-beta-depleted transplantation in children. TCRdb independently ran MiXCR on the PCR reads; one entry per CDR3 protein. Among about 1,000,000 distinct CDR3 sequences listed, about 29% were seen once. Sequenced material: PBMCs, mostly from graft donor cells, taken 360 days after TCRalphabeta/CD19-depleted stem cell transplant. Receptors were obtained from a boy under two years old who had a stem cell transplant for SCID, so the T cells may come from the graft donor. CDR3s include the opening cysteine and the closing phenylalanine or tryptophan.

v_call,j_call,cdr3_aa
TRBV20-1,TRBJ2-7,CSAVGGVNEQYF
TRBV27,TRBJ1-1,CASSSKPGRGNTEAFF
TRBV5-1,TRBJ2-3,CASNQRGSSDTQYF
TRBV7-2,TRBJ2-3,CASSLARLAGGRFTDTQYF
TRBV5-1,TRBJ2-7,CASSPAEAYEQYF
TRBV28,TRBJ2-7,CASSLVQSISKQYF
TRBV20-1,TRBJ2-2,CSARDSGLLTGELFF
TRBV5-5,TRBJ1-2,CASSTRQGLSYGYTF
TRBV6-5,TRBJ2-1,CASSYSANNEQFF
TRBV7-9,TRBJ2-1,CASSLEGAGRRQFF
TRBV7-2,TRBJ2-7,CASRFSGTLSGYEQYF
TRBV7-8,TRBJ2-7,CASSPDRGTSYEQYF
TRBV20-1,TRBJ2-7,CSAALPGQGYEQYF
TRBV12-3/TRBV12-4,TRBJ1-2,CASKPSGTAYGYTF
TRBV4-2,TRBJ2-2,CASSQEEAGELFF
TRBV7-3,TRBJ2-2,CASSLSGGGTTGELFF
TRBV20-1,TRBJ2-1,CSATAPTGTRSNEQFF
TRBV4-1,TRBJ1-5,CASSTDVPNQPQHF
TRBV7-2,TRBJ1-1,CASSLGGDRGWNTEAFF
TRBV20-1,TRBJ1-6,CSARWGRGGNSPLHF
TRBV29-1,TRBJ2-7,CSVAWDYEQYF
TRBV12-3/TRBV12-4,TRBJ2-3,CASSPDWGVDTQYF
TRBV5-1,TRBJ2-1,CASSGDNEQFF
TRBV27,TRBJ2-7,CASSFGSPSSYEQYF
TRBV5-1,TRBJ1-4,CASSPRMGAQEKLFF
TRBV12-3/TRBV12-4,TRBJ2-4,CASSLGQGAQAKNIQYF
TRBV20-1,TRBJ2-2,CSASPGLFPGELFF
TRBV9,TRBJ1-6,CASSPGGASNSPLHF